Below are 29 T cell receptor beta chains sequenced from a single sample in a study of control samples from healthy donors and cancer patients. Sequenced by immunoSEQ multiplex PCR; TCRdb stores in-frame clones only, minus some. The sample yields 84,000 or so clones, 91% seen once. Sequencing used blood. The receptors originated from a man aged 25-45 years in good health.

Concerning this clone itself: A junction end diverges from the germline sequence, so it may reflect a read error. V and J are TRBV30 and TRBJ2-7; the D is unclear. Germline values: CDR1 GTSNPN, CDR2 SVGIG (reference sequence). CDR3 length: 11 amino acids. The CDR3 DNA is TGTGCCTGGAGTAATAAGGGCCTCATGAACTTC. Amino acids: CAWSNKGLMNF.

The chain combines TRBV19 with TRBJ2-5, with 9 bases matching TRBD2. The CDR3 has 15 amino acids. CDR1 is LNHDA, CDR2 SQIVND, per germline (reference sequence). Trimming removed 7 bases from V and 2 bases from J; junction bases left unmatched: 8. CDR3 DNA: TGTGCCAGTAACAACGGCGGGAGGGGACAAGAGACCCAGTACTTC. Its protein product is CASNNGGRGQETQYF. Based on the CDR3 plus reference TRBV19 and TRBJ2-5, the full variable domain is DGGITQSPKYLFRKEGQNVTLSCEQNLNHDAMYWYRQDPGQGLRLIYYSQIVNDFQKGDIAEGYSVSREKKESFPLTVTSAQKNPTAFYLCASNNGGRGQETQYFGPGTRLLVL.

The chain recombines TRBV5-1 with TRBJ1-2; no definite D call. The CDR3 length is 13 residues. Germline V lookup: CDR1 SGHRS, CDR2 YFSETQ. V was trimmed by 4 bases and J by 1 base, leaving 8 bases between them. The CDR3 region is CASSPELNYGYTF. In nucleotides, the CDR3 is TGCGCCAGCAGCCCCGAACTTAACTATGGCTACACCTTC.

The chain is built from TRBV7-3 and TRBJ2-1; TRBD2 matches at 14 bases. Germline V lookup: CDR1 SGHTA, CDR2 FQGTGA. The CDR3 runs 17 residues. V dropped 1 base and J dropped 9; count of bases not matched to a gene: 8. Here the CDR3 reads CASSLMGLAGVPPEQFF. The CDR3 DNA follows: TGTGCCAGCAGCTTAATGGGACTAGCGGGAGTCCCCCCTGAGCAGTTCTTC.

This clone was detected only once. DNA for the CDR3: TGTGCCAGCAGCTTGGACTCATTCAATTCACCCCTCCACTTT. Its protein product is CASSLDSFNSPLHF. This chain connects TRBV7-3 to TRBJ1-6; no definite D call. Trimming left V 3 bases short and J 7 bases short, with 10 bases between. This CDR3 comprises 14 residues. Germline V gene data show CDR1 as SGHTA and CDR2 as FQGTGA. The full variable domain, with the rest looked up from reference TRBV7-3 and TRBJ1-6, is GAGVSQTPSNKVTEKGKYVELRCDPISGHTALYWYRQSLGQGPEFLIYFQGTGAADDSGLPNDRFFAVRPEGSVSTLKIQRTERGDSAVYLCASSLDSFNSPLHFGNGTRLTVT.

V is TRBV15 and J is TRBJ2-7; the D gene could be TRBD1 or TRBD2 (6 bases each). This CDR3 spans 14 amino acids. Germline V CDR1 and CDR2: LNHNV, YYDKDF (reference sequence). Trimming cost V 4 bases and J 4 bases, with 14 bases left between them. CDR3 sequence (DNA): TGTGCCACCAGCAATGGGGGGCCCTCGTACGAGCAGTACTTC. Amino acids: CATSNGGPSYEQYF.

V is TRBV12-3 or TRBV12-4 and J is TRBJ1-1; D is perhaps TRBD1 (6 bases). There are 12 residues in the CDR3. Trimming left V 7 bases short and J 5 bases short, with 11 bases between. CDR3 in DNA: TGTGCCAGCAACGGGGGCTATACTGAAGCTTTCTTT. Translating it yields CASNGGYTEAFF.

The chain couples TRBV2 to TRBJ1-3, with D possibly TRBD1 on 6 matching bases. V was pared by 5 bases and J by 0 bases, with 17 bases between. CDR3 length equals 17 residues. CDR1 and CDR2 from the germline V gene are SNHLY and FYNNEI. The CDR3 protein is CASSPGALKSSGNTIYF. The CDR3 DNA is TGTGCCAGCAGTCCGGGGGCACTTAAATCCTCTGGAAACACCATATATTTT.

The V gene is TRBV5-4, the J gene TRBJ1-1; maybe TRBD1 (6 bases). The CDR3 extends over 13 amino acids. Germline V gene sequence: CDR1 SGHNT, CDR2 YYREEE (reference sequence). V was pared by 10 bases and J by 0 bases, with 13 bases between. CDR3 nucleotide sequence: TGTGCCCACTCTTGGGACATGAACACTGAAGCTTTCTTT. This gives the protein CAHSWDMNTEAFF.

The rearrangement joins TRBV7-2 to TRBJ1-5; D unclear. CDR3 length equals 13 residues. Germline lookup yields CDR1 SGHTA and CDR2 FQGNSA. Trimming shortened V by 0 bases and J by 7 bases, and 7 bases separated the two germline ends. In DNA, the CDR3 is TGTGCCAGCAGCTTAGCAGGCGGCCAGCCCCAGCATTTT. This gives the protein CASSLAGGQPQHF.

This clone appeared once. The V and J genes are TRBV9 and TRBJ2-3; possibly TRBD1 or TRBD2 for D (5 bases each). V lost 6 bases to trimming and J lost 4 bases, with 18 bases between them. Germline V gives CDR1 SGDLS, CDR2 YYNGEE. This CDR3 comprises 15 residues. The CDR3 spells CASNTGTTGSDTQYF. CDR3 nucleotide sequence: TGTGCCAGCAATACCGGGACGACGGGATCAGATACGCAGTATTTT.

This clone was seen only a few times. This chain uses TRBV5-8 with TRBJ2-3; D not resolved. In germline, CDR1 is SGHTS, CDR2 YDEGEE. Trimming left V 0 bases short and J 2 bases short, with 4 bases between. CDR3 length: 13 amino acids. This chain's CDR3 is CASSLETTDTQYF. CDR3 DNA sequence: TGTGCCAGCAGCTTGGAAACCACAGATACGCAGTATTTT.

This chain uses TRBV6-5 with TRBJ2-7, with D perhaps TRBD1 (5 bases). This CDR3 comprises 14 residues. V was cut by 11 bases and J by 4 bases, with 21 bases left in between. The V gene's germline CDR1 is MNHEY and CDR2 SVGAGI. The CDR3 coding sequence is TGTGCCCTGGACCCCTATCAGGGATCGTACGAGCAGTACTTC. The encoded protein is CALDPYQGSYEQYF.

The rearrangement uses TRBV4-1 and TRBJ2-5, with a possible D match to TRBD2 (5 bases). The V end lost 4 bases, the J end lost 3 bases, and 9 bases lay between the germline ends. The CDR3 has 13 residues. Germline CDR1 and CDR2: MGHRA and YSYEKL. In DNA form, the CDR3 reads TGCGCCAGCAGCCGGACGCGGGAAGAGACCCAGTACTTC. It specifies CASSRTREETQYF.

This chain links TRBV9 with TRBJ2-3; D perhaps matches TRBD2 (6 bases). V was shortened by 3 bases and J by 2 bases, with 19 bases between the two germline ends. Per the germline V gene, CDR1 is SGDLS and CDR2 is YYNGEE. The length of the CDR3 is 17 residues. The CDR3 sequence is CASSGGVAVFTTDTQYF. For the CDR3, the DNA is TGTGCCAGCAGCGGCGGAGTAGCGGTGTTTACCACAGATACGCAGTATTTT. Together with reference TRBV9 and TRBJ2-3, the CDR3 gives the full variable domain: DSGVTQTPKHLITATGQRVTLRCSPRSGDLSVYWYQQSLDQGLQFLIQYYNGEERAKGNILERFSAQQFPDLHSELNLSSLELGDSALYFCASSGGVAVFTTDTQYFGPGTRLTVL.

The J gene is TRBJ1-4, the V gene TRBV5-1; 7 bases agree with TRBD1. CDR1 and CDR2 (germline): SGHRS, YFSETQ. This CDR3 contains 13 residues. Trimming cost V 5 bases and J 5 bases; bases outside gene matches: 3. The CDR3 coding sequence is TGCGCCAGCAGGGGACAGACGAATGAAAAACTGTTTTTT. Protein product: CASRGQTNEKLFF. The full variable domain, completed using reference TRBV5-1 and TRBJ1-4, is KAGVTQTPRYLIKTRGQQVTLSCSPISGHRSVSWYQQTPGQGLQFLFEYFSETQRNKGNFPGRFSGRQFSNSRSEMNVSTLELGDSALYLCASRGQTNEKLFFGSGTQLSVL.

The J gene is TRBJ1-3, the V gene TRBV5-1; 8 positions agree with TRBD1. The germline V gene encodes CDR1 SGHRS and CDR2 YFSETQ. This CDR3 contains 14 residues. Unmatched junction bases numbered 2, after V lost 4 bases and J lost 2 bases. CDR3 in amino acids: CASSTQGAGNTIYF. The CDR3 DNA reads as TGCGCCAGCAGCACACAGGGGGCTGGAAACACCATATATTTT.

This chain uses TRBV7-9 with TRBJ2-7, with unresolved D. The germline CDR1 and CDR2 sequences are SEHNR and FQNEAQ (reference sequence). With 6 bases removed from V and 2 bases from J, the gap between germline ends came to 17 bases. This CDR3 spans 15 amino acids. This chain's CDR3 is CASSRTVKGPYEQYF. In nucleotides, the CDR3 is TGTGCCAGCAGTCGGACCGTGAAAGGCCCCTACGAGCAGTACTTC.

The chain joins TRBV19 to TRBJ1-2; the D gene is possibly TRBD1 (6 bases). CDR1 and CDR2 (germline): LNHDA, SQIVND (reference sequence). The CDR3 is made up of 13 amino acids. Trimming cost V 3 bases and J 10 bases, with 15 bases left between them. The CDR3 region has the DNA TGTGCCAGTAGTATGCAGGGGAGAAGTGACTACACCTTC. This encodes CASSMQGRSDYTF.

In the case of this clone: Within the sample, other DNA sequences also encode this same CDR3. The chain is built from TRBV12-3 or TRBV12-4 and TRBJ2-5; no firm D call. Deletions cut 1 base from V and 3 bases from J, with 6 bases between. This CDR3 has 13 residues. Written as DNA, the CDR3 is TGTGCCAGCAGTTTAGGACTGGAAGAGACCCAGTACTTC. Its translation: CASSLGLEETQYF.

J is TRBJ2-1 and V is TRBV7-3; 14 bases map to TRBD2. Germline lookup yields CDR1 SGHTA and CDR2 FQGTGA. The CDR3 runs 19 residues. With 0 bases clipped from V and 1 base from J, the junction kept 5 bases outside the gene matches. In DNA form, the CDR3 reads TGTGCCAGCAGCTTAACCGGGACTAGCGGGAGTGGGTCCTACAATGAGCAGTTCTTC. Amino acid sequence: CASSLTGTSGSGSYNEQFF.

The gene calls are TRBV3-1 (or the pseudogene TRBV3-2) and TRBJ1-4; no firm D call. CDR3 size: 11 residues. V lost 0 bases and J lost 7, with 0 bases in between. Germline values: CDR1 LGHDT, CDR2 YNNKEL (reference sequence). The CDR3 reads CASSQDEKLFF. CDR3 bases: TGTGCCAGCAGCCAAGATGAAAAACTGTTTTTT.

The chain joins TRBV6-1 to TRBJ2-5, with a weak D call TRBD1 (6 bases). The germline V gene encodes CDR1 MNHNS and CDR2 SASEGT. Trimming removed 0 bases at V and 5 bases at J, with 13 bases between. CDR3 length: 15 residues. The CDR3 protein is CASSEAGAEGETQYF. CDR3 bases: TGTGCCAGCAGTGAAGCGGGGGCGGAAGGGGAGACCCAGTACTTC.

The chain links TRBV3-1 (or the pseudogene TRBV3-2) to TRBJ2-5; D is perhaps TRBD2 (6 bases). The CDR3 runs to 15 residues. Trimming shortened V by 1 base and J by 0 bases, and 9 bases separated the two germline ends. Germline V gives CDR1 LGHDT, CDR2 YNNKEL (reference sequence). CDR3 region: CASSQGGVDQETQYF. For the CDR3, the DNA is TGTGCCAGCAGCCAAGGCGGGGTCGACCAAGAGACCCAGTACTTC.

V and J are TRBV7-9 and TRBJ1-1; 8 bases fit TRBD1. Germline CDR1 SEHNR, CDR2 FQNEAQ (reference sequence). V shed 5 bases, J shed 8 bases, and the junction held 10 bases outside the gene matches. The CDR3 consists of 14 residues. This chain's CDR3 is CASSPNGQGEEAFF. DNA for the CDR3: TGTGCCAGCAGCCCAAACGGACAGGGCGAAGAAGCTTTCTTT.

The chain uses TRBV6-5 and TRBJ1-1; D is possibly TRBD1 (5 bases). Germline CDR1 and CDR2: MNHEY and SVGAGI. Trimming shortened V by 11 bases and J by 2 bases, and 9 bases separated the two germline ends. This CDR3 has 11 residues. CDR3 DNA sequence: TGTGCCTCCGGGGGAAACACTGAAGCTTTCTTT. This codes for CASGGNTEAFF.

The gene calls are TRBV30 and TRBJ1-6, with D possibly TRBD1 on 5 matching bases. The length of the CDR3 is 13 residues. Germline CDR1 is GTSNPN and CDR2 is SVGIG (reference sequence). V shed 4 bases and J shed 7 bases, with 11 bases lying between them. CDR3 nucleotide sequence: TGTGCCTGGAATGCACAGGTCAATTCACCCCTCCACTTT. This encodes CAWNAQVNSPLHF.

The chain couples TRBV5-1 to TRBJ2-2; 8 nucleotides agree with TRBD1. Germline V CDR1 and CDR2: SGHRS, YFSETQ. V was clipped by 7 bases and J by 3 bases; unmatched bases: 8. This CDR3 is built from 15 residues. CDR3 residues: CASLPDRADTGELFF. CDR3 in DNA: TGCGCCAGCCTCCCGGACAGGGCGGACACCGGGGAGCTGTTTTTT.

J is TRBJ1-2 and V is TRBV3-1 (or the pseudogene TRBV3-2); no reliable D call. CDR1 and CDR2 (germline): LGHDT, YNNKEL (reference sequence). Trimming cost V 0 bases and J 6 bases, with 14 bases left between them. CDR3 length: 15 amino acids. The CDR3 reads CASSQDSASKNGYTF. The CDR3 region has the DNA TGTGCCAGCAGCCAAGATTCAGCCAGCAAAAATGGCTACACCTTC.